Following are 21 T cell receptor beta chains from one sample sequenced in a study of cytomegalovirus exposure and HLA in healthy donors. The PCR was carried out with 60 Vbeta primers and 13 Jbeta primers. Sequencing was performed with immunoSEQ multiplex PCR; in TCRdb, only in-frame clones are kept and a portion is missing. The sample records under 200,000 clones, 80% being singletons. The sample taken for sequencing was PBMCs. All receptors come from a male donor in good health and CMV-seropositive.

The chain couples TRBV5-1 to TRBJ2-3, with D tentatively TRBD2 (5 bases). The CDR3 totals 16 residues. V dropped 0 bases and J dropped 2 bases, with 13 bases sitting between them. Germline V CDR1 and CDR2: SGHRS, YFSETQ. This CDR3 reads CASSLGGSGLTDTQYF. The CDR3 DNA follows: TGCGCCAGCAGCTTGGGTGGCAGCGGACTCACAGATACGCAGTATTTT.

To note about this clone: The junction departs from the called germline gene at one end, perhaps through a read error. The chain is built from TRBV7-9 and TRBJ2-2; 11 nucleotides agree with TRBD1. The germline V gene encodes CDR1 SEHNR and CDR2 FQNEAQ (reference sequence). The CDR3 sequence is 18 residues long. The DNA for the CDR3 is TGTTCCAGCAGCTGGACCGGGACAGGGGGGAGCAACACCGGGGAGCTGTTTTTT. Amino acid sequence: CSSSWTGTGGSNTGELFF.

The chain recombines TRBV27 with TRBJ1-5, with a possible D match to TRBD1 (6 bases). Germline V CDR1 and CDR2: MNHEY, SMNVEV (reference sequence). This CDR3 comprises 13 residues. The V end lost 8 bases, the J end lost 7 bases, and 15 bases lay between the germline ends. The CDR3 region has the DNA TGTGCCAGCCGTCAGGGGTCACAGCAGCCCCAGCATTTT. It is translated as CASRQGSQQPQHF.

This chain links TRBV7-6 with TRBJ2-1; 7 bases agree with TRBD1. J lost 11 bases, V lost 1 base, and 2 bases had no gene match. The V gene's germline CDR1 is SGHVS and CDR2 FNYEAQ. The CDR3 totals 12 residues. CDR3 nucleotides: TGTGCCAGCAGCTTAGGGGGACAGAAGCAGTTCTTC. The encoded protein is CASSLGGQKQFF.

V and J are TRBV9 and TRBJ1-1, with 8 bases aligning to TRBD1. This CDR3 spans 15 amino acids. Looked up from germline, CDR1 is SGDLS and CDR2 is YYNGEE. V was clipped by 3 bases and J by 5 bases; unmatched bases: 9. The CDR3 region is CASSGESRGRTEAFF. For the CDR3, the DNA is TGTGCCAGCAGCGGCGAATCCAGGGGGCGGACTGAAGCTTTCTTT. The full variable domain, rest sourced from reference TRBV9 and TRBJ1-1, is DSGVTQTPKHLITATGQRVTLRCSPRSGDLSVYWYQQSLDQGLQFLIQYYNGEERAKGNILERFSAQQFPDLHSELNLSSLELGDSALYFCASSGESRGRTEAFFGQGTRLTVV.

This chain links TRBV7-9 with TRBJ1-2; TRBD1 aligns across 10 bases. CDR1 SEHNR and CDR2 FQNEAQ come from the germline V gene (reference sequence). This CDR3 contains 13 residues. The V gene end was trimmed by 6 bases and the J gene end by 4 bases; junction bases not matched to a gene: 2. The CDR3 region has the DNA TGTGCCAGCAGGGGACAGGGGAGCTATGGCTACACCTTC. Protein: CASRGQGSYGYTF.

The chain has TRBV15 and TRBJ2-7; the D gene is possibly TRBD2 (5 bases). Trimming took off 0 bases at V and 3 bases at J, with 12 bases between the two ends. The V gene's germline CDR1 is LNHNV and CDR2 YYDKDF (reference sequence). The CDR3 runs to 15 residues. CDR3 in amino acids: CATSRDRIGGYEQYF. The CDR3 DNA is TGTGCCACCAGCAGAGATAGGATAGGAGGCTACGAGCAGTACTTC.

The chain couples TRBV27 to TRBJ2-7; D is perhaps TRBD1 (5 bases). The germline CDR1 and CDR2 sequences are MNHEY and SMNVEV (reference sequence). V lost 7 bases and J 7 bases, leaving 29 bases between the germline ends. The CDR3 is 17 residues long. The CDR3 sequence is CASKEGFGQGIRGEQYF. CDR3 nucleotides: TGTGCCAGCAAGGAAGGATTCGGGCAGGGTATACGTGGAGAGCAGTACTTC.

The chain couples TRBV11-3 to TRBJ2-5; D remains unclear. Germline loops: CDR1 SGHNT, CDR2 YENEEA. The CDR3 has 14 residues. With 10 bases removed from V and 0 bases from J, the gap between germline ends came to 15 bases. The CDR3 sequence: CATSVGTNQETQYF. CDR3 nucleotide sequence: TGTGCCACCTCCGTGGGCACCAACCAAGAGACCCAGTACTTC.

The chain is built from TRBV19 and TRBJ1-2; 7 bases agree with TRBD1. Germline V gives CDR1 LNHDA, CDR2 SQIVND (reference sequence). V gave up 9 bases and J gave up 8 bases; unmatched junction bases: 9. The CDR3 totals 12 residues. CDR3 nucleotide sequence: TGTGCCAGCAGACAGGGATGGGGCGGCTACACCTTC. The encoded protein is CASRQGWGGYTF.

The V call is TRBV2, the J call TRBJ2-7; 13 bases line up with TRBD2. V lost 6 bases, J lost 1 base, and 3 bases stayed unmatched. Germline-derived CDR1 and CDR2 are SNHLY and FYNNEI. This CDR3 spans 15 amino acids. The CDR3 sequence is CASRQTSGRSYEQYF. DNA for the CDR3: TGTGCCAGCAGGCAGACTAGCGGGAGGTCCTACGAGCAGTACTTC.

The CDR3 coding sequence is TGTGCCAGCAGCTTAGAGGACAGGGAGGAGCAGTACTTC. Translation: CASSLEDREEQYF. The rearrangement joins TRBV11-3 to TRBJ2-7; 8 bases map to TRBD1. CDR3 length: 13 amino acids. The germline V gene encodes CDR1 SGHNT and CDR2 YENEEA. V was clipped by 0 bases and J by 7 bases; unmatched bases: 2.

The rearrangement uses TRBV27 and TRBJ2-1; TRBD1 agrees at 7 bases. Germline CDR1 reads MNHEY; CDR2 reads SMNVEV (reference sequence). The CDR3 runs to 16 residues. The V segment lost 6 bases and the J segment 2 bases; nucleotides outside the gene matches: 10. CDR3: CASSPPWDRPYNEQFF. CDR3 nucleotides: TGTGCCAGCAGCCCCCCCTGGGACAGACCCTACAATGAGCAGTTCTTC.

In DNA form, the CDR3 reads TGTGCCAGCAGCCCGGGACTAGCGGGAAGTGGGTACTACGAGCAGTACTTC. It translates to CASSPGLAGSGYYEQYF. The chain carries TRBV9 and TRBJ2-7; 13 bases match TRBD2. V dropped 4 bases and J dropped 3; count of bases not matched to a gene: 10. Germline V gives CDR1 SGDLS, CDR2 YYNGEE. This CDR3 is built from 17 residues.

The gene calls are TRBV15 and TRBJ1-1; D might be TRBD1 (5 bases). Trimming pared 2 bases from V and 5 bases from J, leaving 9 bases between. Germline assignment: CDR1 LNHNV and CDR2 YYDKDF (reference sequence). This CDR3 region has 13 residues. CDR3 DNA sequence: TGTGCCACCAGCAGATCGGGGGTGACTGAAGCTTTCTTT. It is translated as CATSRSGVTEAFF.

The gene calls are TRBV5-1 and TRBJ1-5, with TRBD1 as a possible D gene (6 bases). Germline loops: CDR1 SGHRS, CDR2 YFSETQ. V lost 0 bases and J 5 bases, leaving 12 bases between the germline ends. CDR3 length: 15 residues. CDR3 loop: CASSLEGGAYQPQHF. The CDR3 coding sequence is TGCGCCAGCAGCTTGGAGGGGGGGGCGTATCAGCCCCAGCATTTT.

The chain recombines TRBV29-1 with TRBJ1-2, with 7 bases identical to TRBD1. The CDR3 is 11 amino acids. Trimming at V came to 3 bases and at J to 7 bases, leaving 2 bases not matched to a gene. CDR1 is SQVTM and CDR2 is ANQGSEA in the germline V gene. The CDR3 spells CSVDSGGGYTF. CDR3 in DNA: TGCAGCGTTGATTCAGGGGGTGGCTACACCTTC.

CDR3 DNA: TGTGCCAGCAGTGGGCGACAGGGCACCTACGAGCAGTACTTC. It codes for CASSGRQGTYEQYF. The gene calls are TRBV2 and TRBJ2-7, with 7 positions matching TRBD1. CDR1 is SNHLY, CDR2 FYNNEI, per germline. The CDR3 is 14 residues long. V trimming: 4 bases; J trimming: 2 bases; junction bases outside the gene matches: 5.

The rearrangement uses TRBV7-2 and TRBJ2-6; possible D gene TRBD1, 5 bases. Germline CDR1 SGHTA, CDR2 FQGNSA. CDR3 size: 19 residues. The ends were cut back, 3 bases at V and 1 base at J, with 19 bases in the middle. The CDR3 DNA sequence: TGTGCCAGCAGCTTTGACAGATTTCCACAAATTTCTGGGGCCAACGTCCTGACTTTC. Translation: CASSFDRFPQISGANVLTF.

About this clone: The sample contains more than one DNA sequence encoding this CDR3. The V call is TRBV27, the J call TRBJ2-2; tentative D call: TRBD1 (6 bases). Germline V gene data show CDR1 as MNHEY and CDR2 as SMNVEV (reference sequence). Trimming pared 4 bases from V and 6 bases from J, leaving 6 bases between. The length of the CDR3 is 12 residues. Here the CDR3 reads CASSYRAGELFF. The CDR3 region has the DNA TGTGCCAGCAGTTACAGGGCCGGGGAGCTGTTTTTT.

The rearrangement joins TRBV5-1 to TRBJ2-5, with 7 bases aligning to TRBD1. The DNA end lines up better with TRBJ2-7; the J call may be wrong. This CDR3 contains 15 residues. CDR1 is SGHRS and CDR2 is YFSETQ in the germline V gene. The chain's CDR3 is CASRRAWDRSYEQYF. The CDR3 bases are TGCGCCAGCCGGCGAGCCTGGGACAGATCCTACGAGCAGTACTTC.